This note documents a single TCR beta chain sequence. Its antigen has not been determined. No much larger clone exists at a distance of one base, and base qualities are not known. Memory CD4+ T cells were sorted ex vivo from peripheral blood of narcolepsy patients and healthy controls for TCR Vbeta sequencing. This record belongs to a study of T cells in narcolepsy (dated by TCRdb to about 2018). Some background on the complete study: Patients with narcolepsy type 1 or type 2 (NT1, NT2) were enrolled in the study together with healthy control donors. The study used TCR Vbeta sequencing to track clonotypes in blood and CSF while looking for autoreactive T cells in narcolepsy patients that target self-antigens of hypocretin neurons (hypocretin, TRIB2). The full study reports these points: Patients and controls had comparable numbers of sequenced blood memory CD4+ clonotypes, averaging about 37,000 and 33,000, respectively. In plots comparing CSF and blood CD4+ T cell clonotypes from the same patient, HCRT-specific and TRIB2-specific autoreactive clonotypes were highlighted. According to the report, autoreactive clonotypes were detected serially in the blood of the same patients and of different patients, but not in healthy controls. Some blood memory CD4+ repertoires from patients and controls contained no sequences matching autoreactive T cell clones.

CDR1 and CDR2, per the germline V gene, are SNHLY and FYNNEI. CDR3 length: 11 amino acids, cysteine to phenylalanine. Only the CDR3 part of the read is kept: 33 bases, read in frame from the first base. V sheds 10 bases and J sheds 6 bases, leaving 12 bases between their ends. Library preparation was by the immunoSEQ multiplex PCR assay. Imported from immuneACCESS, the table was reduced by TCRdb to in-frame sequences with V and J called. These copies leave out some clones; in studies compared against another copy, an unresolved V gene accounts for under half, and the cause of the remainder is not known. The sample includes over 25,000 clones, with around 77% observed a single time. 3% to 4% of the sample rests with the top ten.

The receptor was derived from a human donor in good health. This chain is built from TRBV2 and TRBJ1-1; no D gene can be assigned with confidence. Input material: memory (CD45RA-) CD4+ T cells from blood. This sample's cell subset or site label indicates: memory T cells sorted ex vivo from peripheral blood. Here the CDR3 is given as CATRLVAEAFF. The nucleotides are TGTGCCACTCGGTTGGTCGCTGAAGCTTTCTTT. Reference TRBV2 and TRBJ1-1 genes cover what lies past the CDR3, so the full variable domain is EPEVTQTPSHQVTQMGQEVILRCVPISNHLYFYWYRQILGQKVEFLVSFYNNEISEKSEIFDDQFSVERPDGSNFTLKIRSTKLEDSAMYFCATRLVAEAFFGQGTRLTVV.